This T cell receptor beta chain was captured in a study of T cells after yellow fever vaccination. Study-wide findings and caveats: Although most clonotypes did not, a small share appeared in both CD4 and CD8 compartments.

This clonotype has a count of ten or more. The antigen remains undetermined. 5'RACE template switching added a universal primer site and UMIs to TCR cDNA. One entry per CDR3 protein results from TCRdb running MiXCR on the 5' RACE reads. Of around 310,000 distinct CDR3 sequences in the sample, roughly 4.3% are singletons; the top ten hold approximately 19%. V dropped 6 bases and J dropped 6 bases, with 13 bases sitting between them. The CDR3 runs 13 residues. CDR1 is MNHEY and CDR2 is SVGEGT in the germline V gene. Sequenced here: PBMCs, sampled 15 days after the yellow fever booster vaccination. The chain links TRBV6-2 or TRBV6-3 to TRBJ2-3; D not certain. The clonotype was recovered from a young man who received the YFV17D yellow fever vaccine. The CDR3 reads CASSYAAWDTQYF. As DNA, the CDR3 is TGTGCCAGCAGCTACGCAGCATGGGATACGCAGTATTTT.